Sequencing of this TCR beta chain was carried out in a study of blood T cell repertoires in COVID-19. Germline assignment: CDR1 SGHTA and CDR2 FQGTGA. The CDR3 is made up of 15 amino acids. V lost 5 bases and J 0 bases, leaving 14 bases between the germline ends. As handled by the study authors: Scientists estimated how many nucleated cells there were by amplifying reference gene primers. Sequencing used immunoSEQ multiplex PCR; TCRdb keeps in-frame clones, though not all of them. Clone size and V and J calls were adopted from that table, with D and trimming inferred from the DNA. The repertoire holds 330,000 or so clones, with roughly 89% as singletons.

The sequencing sample was made of peripheral blood. This sequence was found in a man aged 25 to 40 with COVID-19, enrolled during active disease. V gene TRBV7-3 combines with J gene TRBJ2-7; D possibly corresponds to TRBD1 (5 bases). CDR3 in amino acids: CASSRLIGASYEQYF. CDR3 nucleotides: TGTGCCAGCAGCCGTTTGATTGGGGCCTCCTACGAGCAGTACTTC.